This TCR beta chain was recovered during a study of T cell repertoires in cytomegalovirus infection. Study-level information: Shared public TCR beta signatures pointed to both CMV infection and a matching HLA type.

Findings of the study overall: CMV-specific TCR beta clonotypes restricted by HLA-C dominated the ex vivo response. Based on cumulative public TCR beta family frequency, carriers of CMV plus the relevant HLA were identified.

This clonotype was counted between two and nine times. What it recognizes is unknown. V dropped 4 bases and J dropped 2; count of bases not matched to a gene: 7. This CDR3 has 15 residues. Germline V lookup: CDR1 SEHNR, CDR2 FQNEAQ (reference sequence). A single record per CDR3 protein comes from TCRdb applying MiXCR to the reads. The data hold around 740,000 distinct CDR3 sequences, with 35% observed a single time. The origin of this receptor is a human donor in good health (CMV status not recorded). Some clones in this sample may be carry-over from other donors' samples. V and J are TRBV7-9 and TRBJ1-1, with TRBD1 identical over 7 bases. The source material was PBMCs. The CDR3 here is CASSYIGGSNTEAFF. As DNA, the CDR3 is TGTGCCAGCAGCTACATAGGGGGCAGTAACACTGAAGCTTTCTTT.